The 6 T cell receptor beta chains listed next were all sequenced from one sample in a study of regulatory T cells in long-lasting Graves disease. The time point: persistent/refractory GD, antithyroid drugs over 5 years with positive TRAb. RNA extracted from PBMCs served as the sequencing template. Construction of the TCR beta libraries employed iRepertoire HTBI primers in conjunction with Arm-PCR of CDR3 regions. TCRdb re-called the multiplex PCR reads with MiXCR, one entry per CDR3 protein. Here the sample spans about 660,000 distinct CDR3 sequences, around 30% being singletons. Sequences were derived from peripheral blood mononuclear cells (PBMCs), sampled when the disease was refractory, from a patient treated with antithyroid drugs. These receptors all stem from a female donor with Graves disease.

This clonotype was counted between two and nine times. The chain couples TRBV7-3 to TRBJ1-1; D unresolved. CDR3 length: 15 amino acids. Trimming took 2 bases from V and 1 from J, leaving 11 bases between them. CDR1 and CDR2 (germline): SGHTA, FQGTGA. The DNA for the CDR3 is TGTGCCAGCAGCTTATCATCTCTTGCGAACACTGAAGCTTTCTTT. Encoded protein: CASSLSSLANTEAFF. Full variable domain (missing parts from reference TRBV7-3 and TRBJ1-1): GAGVSQTPSNKVTEKGKYVELRCDPISGHTALYWYRQSLGQGPEFLIYFQGTGAADDSGLPNDRFFAVRPEGSVSTLKIQRTERGDSAVYLCASSLSSLANTEAFFGQGTRLTVV.

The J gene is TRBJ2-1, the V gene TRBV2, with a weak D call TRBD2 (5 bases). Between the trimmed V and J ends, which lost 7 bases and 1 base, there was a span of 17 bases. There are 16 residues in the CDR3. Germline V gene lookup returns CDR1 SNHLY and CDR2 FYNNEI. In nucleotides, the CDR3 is TGTGCCAGCATGAAGGAGAGGGTTGGGTCCTACAATGAGCAGTTCTTC. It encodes CASMKERVGSYNEQFF.

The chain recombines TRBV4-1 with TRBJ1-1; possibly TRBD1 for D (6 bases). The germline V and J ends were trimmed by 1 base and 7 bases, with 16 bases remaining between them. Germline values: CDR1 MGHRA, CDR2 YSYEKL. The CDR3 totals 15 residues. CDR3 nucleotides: TGCGCCAGCAGCCAAGTAATGGGGGCTGAGGGTGAAGCTTTCTTT. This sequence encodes CASSQVMGAEGEAFF.

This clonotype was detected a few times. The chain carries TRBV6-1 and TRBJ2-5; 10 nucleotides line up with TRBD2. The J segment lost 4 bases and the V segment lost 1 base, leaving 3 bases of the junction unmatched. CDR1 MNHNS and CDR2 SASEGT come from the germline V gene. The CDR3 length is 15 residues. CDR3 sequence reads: CASSEGRLAGETQYF. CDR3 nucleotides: TGTGCCAGCAGTGAAGGGCGACTAGCGGGAGAGACCCAGTACTTC.

CDR3 in amino acids: CASSPSGGPGGYTF. The DNA of the CDR3 is TGTGCCAGCAGCCCATCAGGGGGGCCCGGTGGCTACACCTTC. The genes are TRBV9 and TRBJ1-2; 7 nucleotides agree with TRBD1. The V and J ends lost 4 bases and 7 bases, in that order; junction bases with no gene match: 10. CDR3 length: 14 amino acids. CDR1 is SGDLS, CDR2 YYNGEE, per germline.

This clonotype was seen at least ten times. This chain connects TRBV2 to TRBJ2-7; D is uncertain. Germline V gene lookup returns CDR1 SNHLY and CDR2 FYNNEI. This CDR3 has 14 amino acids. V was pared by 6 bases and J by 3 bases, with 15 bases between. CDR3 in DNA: TGTGCCAGCAGCCCCCTAGAATGGGGCTACGAGCAGTACTTC. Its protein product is CASSPLEWGYEQYF.